What follows are 24 T cell receptor beta chains derived from one specimen sequenced in a study of T cells in tuberculosis. Using immunoSEQ multiplex PCR, the repertoire was profiled, and TCRdb retains in-frame clones only, with some absent. The sample yields about 44,000 clones, about 96% seen once. The sequencing sample was made of PBMCs. The receptor set was obtained from a donor aged 10-29 years with latent tuberculosis or without tuberculosis infection.

This sequence joins TRBV9 and TRBJ2-5; 13 bases fit TRBD2. The V and J ends lost 3 bases and 5 bases, in that order; junction bases with no gene match: 4. Germline assignment: CDR1 SGDLS and CDR2 YYNGEE. This CDR3 region has 15 residues. The CDR3 loop reads CASSATSGRFETQYF. CDR3 nucleotide sequence: TGTGCCAGCAGCGCGACTAGCGGGAGGTTCGAGACCCAGTACTTC.

The J gene is TRBJ1-2, the V gene TRBV19; no reliable D call. The CDR3 runs to 11 residues. V was clipped by 7 bases and J by 0 bases, with 3 bases between them. Germline V gene lookup returns CDR1 LNHDA and CDR2 SQIVND (reference sequence). DNA for the CDR3: TGTGCCAGTACATCTAACTATGGCTACACCTTC. Protein product: CASTSNYGYTF.

The V and J genes are TRBV5-1 and TRBJ1-1; D not resolved. V lost 3 bases and J lost 2, with 17 bases in between. The CDR3 spans 16 residues. The V gene's germline CDR1 is SGHRS and CDR2 YFSETQ. The CDR3 DNA reads TGCGCCAGCAGCTGGCAGACACCCTCGGGAAACACTGAAGCTTTCTTT. Residues: CASSWQTPSGNTEAFF. Drawing the rest from reference TRBV5-1 and TRBJ1-1, the complete variable domain is KAGVTQTPRYLIKTRGQQVTLSCSPISGHRSVSWYQQTPGQGLQFLFEYFSETQRNKGNFPGRFSGRQFSNSRSEMNVSTLELGDSALYLCASSWQTPSGNTEAFFGQGTRLTVV.

V and J are TRBV7-2 and TRBJ2-1; unclear D gene. Between the trimmed V and J ends, which lost 2 bases and 16 bases, there was a span of 18 bases. This CDR3 is 13 amino acids long. Germline assignment: CDR1 SGHTA and CDR2 FQGNSA. The CDR3: CASSLSGRDSSFF. CDR3 sequence (DNA): TGTGCCAGCAGCTTATCCGGTCGCGATAGCAGCTTCTTC.

The chain links TRBV19 to TRBJ1-1, with a tentative D call TRBD1 (5 bases). With 3 bases removed from V and 1 base from J, the gap between germline ends came to 15 bases. CDR1 LNHDA and CDR2 SQIVND come from the germline V gene (reference sequence). This CDR3 comprises 16 residues. CDR3 nucleotides: TGTGCCAGTAGTATTATAACGCGACAGACGAACACTGAAGCTTTCTTT. Translating gives CASSIITRQTNTEAFF.

The gene calls are TRBV2 and TRBJ2-1; maybe TRBD2 (5 bases). Per germline, CDR1 SNHLY and CDR2 FYNNEI. The CDR3 has 15 amino acids. The V gene lost 4 bases and the J gene lost 5 bases, with 15 bases spanning the gap. The CDR3 region is CASSAANSGDNEQFF. CDR3 nucleotide sequence: TGTGCCAGCAGTGCGGCCAATTCCGGGGACAATGAGCAGTTCTTC.

The V and J genes are TRBV18 and TRBJ1-2, with TRBD1 identical over 7 bases. The CDR3 loop spans 13 amino acids. Trimming removed 3 bases from V and 5 bases from J; junction bases left unmatched: 3. Germline CDR1 and CDR2: KGHSH and LQKENI. The CDR3 loop is CASSPAGGYGYTF. CDR3 in DNA: TGTGCCAGCTCACCGGCAGGGGGTTATGGCTACACCTTC.

The CDR3 nucleotides are TGTGCCAGCAGCCCGCCACAGACAGGGGCGATTCAGTACTTC. Translating it yields CASSPPQTGAIQYF. V and J are TRBV4-2 and TRBJ2-7; 8 bases map to TRBD1. This CDR3 is 14 amino acids long. The germline gives CDR1 LGHNA, CDR2 YNFKEQ. Trimming removed 4 bases from V and 10 bases from J; junction bases left unmatched: 12.

This clone was observed once. The genes are TRBV2 and TRBJ1-1, with TRBD1 as a possible D gene (6 bases). Trimming pared 6 bases from V and 2 bases from J, leaving 10 bases between. The CDR3 spans 13 residues. Germline V gene sequence: CDR1 SNHLY, CDR2 FYNNEI. CDR3 loop: CASRGHPNTEAFF. Here the CDR3 DNA reads TGTGCCAGCAGGGGACACCCTAACACTGAAGCTTTCTTT.

This chain links TRBV6-4 with TRBJ2-2, with D perhaps TRBD2 (5 bases). Between the trimmed V and J ends, which lost 5 bases and 5 bases, there was a span of 12 bases. The CDR3 is made up of 14 amino acids. The germline V gene encodes CDR1 MRHNA and CDR2 SNTAGT. The CDR3 DNA reads TGTGCCAGCAGTCCAGCGGAGCTGACCGGGGAGCTGTTTTTT. Residues: CASSPAELTGELFF.

The chain has TRBV4-1 and TRBJ2-7; perhaps TRBD1 as D (6 bases). Trimming removed 5 bases at V and 7 bases at J, with 18 bases between. The germline CDR1 and CDR2 sequences are MGHRA and YSYEKL. This CDR3 is built from 14 residues. DNA for the CDR3: TGCGCCAGCAGCTATACACAGGGTGCAGGGGAGCAGTACTTC. Encoded protein: CASSYTQGAGEQYF.

The chain carries TRBV6-1 and TRBJ2-1, with 9 bases lining up with TRBD2. V trimming: 4 bases; J trimming: 0 bases; junction bases outside the gene matches: 10. This CDR3 comprises 18 residues. Germline-derived CDR1 and CDR2 are MNHNS and SASEGT. Here the CDR3 reads CASSGSSGARSSYNEQFF. CDR3 nucleotide sequence: TGTGCCAGCAGTGGCTCTAGCGGGGCCAGGAGCTCCTACAATGAGCAGTTCTTC.

V usage is TRBV5-1 and J usage is TRBJ1-1; possible D gene TRBD1, 5 bases. Germline loops: CDR1 SGHRS, CDR2 YFSETQ. Trimming stripped 3 bases from V and 1 base from J, with 13 bases between. CDR3 length equals 15 residues. CDR3 region: CASSSFSDRNTEAFF. In DNA, the CDR3 is TGCGCCAGCAGCTCCTTTTCTGACAGGAACACTGAAGCTTTCTTT.

This clone was found once. This rearrangement joins TRBV6-1 to TRBJ2-7; D gene uncertain. Germline V CDR1 and CDR2: MNHNS, SASEGT. The CDR3 totals 15 residues. The V and J ends lost 4 bases and 2 bases respectively, with 15 bases between them. The CDR3 spells CASSVGRTPTYEQYF. The CDR3 DNA follows: TGTGCCAGCAGTGTGGGCAGAACCCCTACCTACGAGCAGTACTTC.

The chain combines TRBV6-6 with TRBJ2-2, with a weak D call TRBD2 (6 bases). CDR1 MNHNY and CDR2 SVGAGI come from the germline V gene (reference sequence). CDR3 length equals 16 residues. Between the trimmed V and J ends, which lost 4 bases and 4 bases, there was a span of 16 bases. DNA for the CDR3: TGTGCCAGCAGTTTATCGGGGAGGCCCTCCACCGGGGAGCTGTTTTTT. Translated, it gives CASSLSGRPSTGELFF.

V usage is TRBV10-1 and J usage is TRBJ2-3; 7 bases fit TRBD1. Germline-derived CDR1 and CDR2 are WNHNN and SYGVQD (reference sequence). The CDR3 has 15 residues. Germline trimming cut 2 bases from V and 4 bases from J; bases unmatched to any gene: 6. CDR3 protein: CASSEDRVGADTQYF. As DNA, the CDR3 is TGCGCCAGCAGTGAGGACAGGGTCGGGGCAGATACGCAGTATTTT.

This clone was seen only once. The rearrangement uses TRBV4-2 and TRBJ2-2; D not resolved. Trimming removed 0 bases from V and 3 bases from J, with 11 bases in between. CDR1 and CDR2 (germline): LGHNA, YNFKEQ. This CDR3 contains 16 residues. This CDR3 is CASSQEGAHDTGELFF. CDR3 bases: TGTGCCAGCAGCCAAGAAGGAGCGCACGACACCGGGGAGCTGTTTTTT.

The chain couples TRBV9 to TRBJ2-3; D not certain. V shed 4 bases and J shed 0 bases, with 24 bases lying between them. Germline V gene data show CDR1 as SGDLS and CDR2 as YYNGEE. The CDR3 length is 19 residues. The CDR3 reads CASSSPTDAITPSTDTQYF. DNA of the CDR3: TGTGCCAGCAGCTCCCCGACTGACGCTATTACTCCTAGCACAGATACGCAGTATTTT.

The genes are TRBV7-2 and TRBJ2-1; TRBD2 matches at 11 bases. From germline, CDR1 is SGHTA and CDR2 FQGNSA. The CDR3 sequence is 15 residues long. The trim removed 6 bases at V and 10 bases at J, leaving 11 bases unmatched. The CDR3 region is CASRGFLAGGQEQFF. The CDR3 coding sequence is TGTGCCAGCAGGGGGTTCCTAGCGGGAGGACAGGAGCAGTTCTTC.

The chain links TRBV6-6 to TRBJ1-1, with D possibly matching TRBD1 (5 bases). This CDR3 has 16 amino acids. V was cut by 4 bases and J by 1 base, with 16 bases left in between. Per germline, CDR1 MNHNY and CDR2 SVGAGI (reference sequence). Written as DNA, the CDR3 is TGTGCCAGCAGTTCCCTACTCACGGGGGGGAACACTGAAGCTTTCTTT. Translated, it gives CASSSLLTGGNTEAFF.

V and J are TRBV9 and TRBJ1-1; 9 bases are shared with TRBD1. This CDR3 is built from 17 residues. The germline gives CDR1 SGDLS, CDR2 YYNGEE. Unmatched junction bases numbered 14, after V lost 2 bases and J lost 6 bases. CDR3 residues: CASSVSVQGAFNSEAFF. In nucleotides, the CDR3 is TGTGCCAGCAGCGTGTCGGTACAGGGGGCCTTTAACTCTGAAGCTTTCTTT.

V gene TRBV19 combines with J gene TRBJ2-1, with 14 bases matching TRBD2. The ends lost 2 bases at V and 8 bases at J; junction bases unmatched: 2. Germline-derived CDR1 and CDR2 are LNHDA and SQIVND (reference sequence). The CDR3 runs 15 residues. The CDR3 DNA sequence: TGTGCCAGTAGTATAATGGGACTAGCGGGAGATGAGCAGTTCTTC. Protein product: CASSIMGLAGDEQFF. Looking up the rest from reference TRBV19 and TRBJ2-1 gives the full variable domain: DGGITQSPKYLFRKEGQNVTLSCEQNLNHDAMYWYRQDPGQGLRLIYYSQIVNDFQKGDIAEGYSVSREKKESFPLTVTSAQKNPTAFYLCASSIMGLAGDEQFFGPGTRLTVL.

The chain uses TRBV5-6 and TRBJ2-7; unclear D gene. This CDR3 is 13 amino acids long. CDR1 is SGHDT and CDR2 is YYEEEE in the germline V gene. V lost 4 bases and J lost 3, with 11 bases in between. As DNA, the CDR3 is TGTGCCAGCAGCCTGCCAGAAAACTACGAGCAGTACTTC. Protein sequence: CASSLPENYEQYF.

V is TRBV6-1 and J is TRBJ2-7, with 9 bases matching TRBD1. V was pared by 3 bases and J by 2 bases, with 5 bases of the junction left unmatched. The CDR3 contains 15 residues. CDR1 and CDR2 from the germline V gene are MNHNS and SASEGT. For the CDR3, the DNA is TGTGCCAGCAGTGATGTGGGACAGGGAGCCTACGAGCAGTACTTC. It translates to CASSDVGQGAYEQYF.